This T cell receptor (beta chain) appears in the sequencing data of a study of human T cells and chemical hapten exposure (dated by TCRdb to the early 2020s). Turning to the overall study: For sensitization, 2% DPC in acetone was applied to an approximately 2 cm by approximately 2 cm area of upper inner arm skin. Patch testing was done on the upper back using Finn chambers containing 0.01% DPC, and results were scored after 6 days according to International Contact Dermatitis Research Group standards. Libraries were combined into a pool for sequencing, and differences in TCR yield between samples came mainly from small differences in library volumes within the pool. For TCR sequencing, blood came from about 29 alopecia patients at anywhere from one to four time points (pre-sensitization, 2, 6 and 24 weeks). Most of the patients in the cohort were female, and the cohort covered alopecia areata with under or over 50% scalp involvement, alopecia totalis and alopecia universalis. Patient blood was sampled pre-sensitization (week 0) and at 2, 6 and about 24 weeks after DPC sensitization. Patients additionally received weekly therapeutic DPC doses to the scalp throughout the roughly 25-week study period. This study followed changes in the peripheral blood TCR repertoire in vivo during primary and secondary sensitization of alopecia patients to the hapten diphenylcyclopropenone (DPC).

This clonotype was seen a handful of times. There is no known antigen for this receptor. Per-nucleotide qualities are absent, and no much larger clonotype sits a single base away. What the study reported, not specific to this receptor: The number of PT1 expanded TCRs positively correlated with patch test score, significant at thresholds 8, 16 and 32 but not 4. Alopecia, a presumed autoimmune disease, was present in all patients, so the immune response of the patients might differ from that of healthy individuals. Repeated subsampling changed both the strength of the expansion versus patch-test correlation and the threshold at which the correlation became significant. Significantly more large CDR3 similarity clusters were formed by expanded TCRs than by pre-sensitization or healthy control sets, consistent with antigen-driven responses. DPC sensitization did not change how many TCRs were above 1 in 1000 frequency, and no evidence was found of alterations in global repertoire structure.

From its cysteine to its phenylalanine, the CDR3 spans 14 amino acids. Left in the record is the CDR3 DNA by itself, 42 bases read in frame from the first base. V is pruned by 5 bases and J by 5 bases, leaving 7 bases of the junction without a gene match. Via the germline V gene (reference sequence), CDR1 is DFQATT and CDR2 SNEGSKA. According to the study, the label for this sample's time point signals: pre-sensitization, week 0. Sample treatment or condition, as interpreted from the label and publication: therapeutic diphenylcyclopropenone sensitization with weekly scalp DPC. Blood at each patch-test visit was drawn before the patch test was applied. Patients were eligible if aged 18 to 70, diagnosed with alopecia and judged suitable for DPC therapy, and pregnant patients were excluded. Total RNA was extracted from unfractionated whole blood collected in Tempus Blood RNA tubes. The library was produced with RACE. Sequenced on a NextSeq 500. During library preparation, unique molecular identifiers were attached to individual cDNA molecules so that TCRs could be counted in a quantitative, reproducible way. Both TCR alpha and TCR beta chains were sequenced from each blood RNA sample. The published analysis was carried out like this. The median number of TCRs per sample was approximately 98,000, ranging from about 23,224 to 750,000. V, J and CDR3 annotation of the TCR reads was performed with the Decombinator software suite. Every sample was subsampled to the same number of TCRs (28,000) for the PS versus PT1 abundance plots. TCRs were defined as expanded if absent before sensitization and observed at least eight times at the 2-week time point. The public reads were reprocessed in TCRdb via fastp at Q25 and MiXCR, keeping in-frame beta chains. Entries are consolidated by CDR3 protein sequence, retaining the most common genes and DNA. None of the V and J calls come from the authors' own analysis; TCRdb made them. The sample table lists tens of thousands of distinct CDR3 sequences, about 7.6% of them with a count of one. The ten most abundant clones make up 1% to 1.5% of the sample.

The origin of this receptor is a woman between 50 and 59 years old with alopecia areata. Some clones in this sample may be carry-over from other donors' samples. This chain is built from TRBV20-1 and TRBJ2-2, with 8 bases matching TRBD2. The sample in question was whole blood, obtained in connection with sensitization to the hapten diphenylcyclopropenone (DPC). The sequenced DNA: TGCAGTGCTCTTACGATAGCGGGGACCGGGGAGCTGTTTTTT. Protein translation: CSALTIAGTGELFF.